These 32 T cell receptor beta chains share one sample of origin, sequenced in a study of T cell responses to AZD1222 COVID-19 vaccine. Libraries were prepared by immunoSEQ multiplex PCR; TCRdb keeps only in-frame clonotypes and omits some of them. Found here are around 270,000 clones, 85% to 95% of them singletons; the top ten hold around 0.58%. Sample: peripheral blood, taken 28 days after the second AZD1222 dose. The receptors were gathered from an adult who received the AZD1222 COVID-19 vaccine.

The table lists this clone with a count of one. The chain uses TRBV19 and TRBJ2-1; maybe TRBD2 (6 bases). Germline V gene sequence: CDR1 LNHDA, CDR2 SQIVND (reference sequence). CDR3 length: 14 amino acids. V dropped 1 base and J dropped 10 bases, with 14 bases sitting between them. Here the CDR3 DNA reads TGTGCCAGTAGTATAGTTCCCCGACTAGGCGAGCAGTTCTTC. Its protein is CASSIVPRLGEQFF.

The chain combines TRBV9 with TRBJ2-2; 8 positions match TRBD2. Germline-derived CDR1 and CDR2 are SGDLS and YYNGEE. Losses at the gene ends were 3 bases for V and 6 bases for J; bases not matched to a gene: 7. This CDR3 is built from 15 residues. In DNA, the CDR3 is TGTGCCAGCAGCGCCTCCGGGGGGGCGGCCGGGGAGCTGTTTTTT. Translating gives CASSASGGAAGELFF.

The table lists this clone with a count of one. The chain links TRBV14 to TRBJ2-6; D call uncertain. The CDR3 covers 14 residues. Germline CDR1 and CDR2: SGHDN and FVKESK. V lost 4 bases, J lost 2 bases, and 6 bases lay in between. CDR3 sequence: CASSLEAGANVLTF. The CDR3, as DNA: TGTGCCAGCAGCCTCGAGGCTGGGGCCAACGTCCTGACTTTC. The whole variable domain, filled in from reference TRBV14 and TRBJ2-6, reads EAGVTQFPSHSVIEKGQTVTLRCDPISGHDNLYWYRRVMGKEIKFLLHFVKESKQDESGMPNNRFLAERTGGTYSTLKVQPAELEDSGVYFCASSLEAGANVLTFGAGSRLTVL.

The CDR3 region is CASSTSSSGNTIYF. In nucleotides, the CDR3 is TGTGCCAGCAGTACCTCCTCCTCTGGAAACACCATATATTTT. V gene TRBV2 combines with J gene TRBJ1-3; no firm D call. Trimming shortened V by 5 bases and J by 0 bases, and 8 bases separated the two germline ends. The CDR3 consists of 14 residues. In germline, CDR1 is SNHLY, CDR2 FYNNEI.

The chain is built from TRBV14 and TRBJ1-2; D not certain. Between the trimmed V and J ends, which lost 1 base and 7 bases, there was a span of 10 bases. Germline V gives CDR1 SGHDN, CDR2 FVKESK. This CDR3 is built from 13 residues. The CDR3 sequence: CASSQGRERGYTF. In nucleotides, the CDR3 is TGTGCCAGCAGCCAAGGACGTGAACGTGGCTACACCTTC. Full variable domain (outside the CDR3, taken from reference TRBV14 and TRBJ1-2): EAGVTQFPSHSVIEKGQTVTLRCDPISGHDNLYWYRRVMGKEIKFLLHFVKESKQDESGMPNNRFLAERTGGTYSTLKVQPAELEDSGVYFCASSQGRERGYTFGSGTRLTVV.

The J gene is TRBJ1-2, the V gene TRBV30, with TRBD1 matching over 7 bases. The germline V gene has CDR1 GTSNPN and CDR2 SVGIG (reference sequence). CDR3 length equals 11 residues. Unmatched junction bases numbered 2, after V lost 4 bases and J lost 6 bases. Here the CDR3 reads CAWTRGDGYTF. CDR3 DNA: TGTGCCTGGACCAGGGGGGATGGCTACACCTTC.

The chain couples TRBV7-2 to TRBJ2-7, with D perhaps given as TRBD1 or TRBD2 (6 bases each). CDR3 size: 14 residues. CDR1 and CDR2 (germline): SGHTA, FQGNSA. The V gene lost 1 base and the J gene lost 6 bases, with 13 bases spanning the gap. DNA of the CDR3: TGTGCCAGCAGCTTAGGGGGGGCAAGCGCCGAGCAGTACTTC. This translates into CASSLGGASAEQYF.

The V and J genes are TRBV5-1 and TRBJ1-4, with D unresolved. CDR3 length equals 14 residues. The germline V gene has CDR1 SGHRS and CDR2 YFSETQ. Trimming pared 4 bases from V and 8 bases from J, leaving 15 bases between. CDR3 nucleotides: TGCGCCAGCAGCCCGGATGGGGTGTTCGAAAAACTGTTTTTT. It specifies CASSPDGVFEKLFF. Drawing the rest from reference TRBV5-1 and TRBJ1-4, the complete variable domain is KAGVTQTPRYLIKTRGQQVTLSCSPISGHRSVSWYQQTPGQGLQFLFEYFSETQRNKGNFPGRFSGRQFSNSRSEMNVSTLELGDSALYLCASSPDGVFEKLFFGSGTQLSVL.

The count of this clone is one. This chain connects TRBV7-3 to TRBJ1-6; the D is unclear. The CDR3 is 13 amino acids. CDR1 and CDR2 from the germline V gene are SGHTA and FQGTGA. V gave up 4 bases and J gave up 3 bases, with 4 bases separating them. The CDR3 region is CASSSDYNSPLHF. CDR3 nucleotide sequence: TGTGCCAGCAGCTCCGACTATAATTCACCCCTCCACTTT.

This chain links TRBV14 with TRBJ1-1, with unresolved D. Trimming left V 0 bases short and J 6 bases short, with 8 bases between. Germline CDR1 and CDR2: SGHDN and FVKESK. The CDR3 has 13 amino acids. DNA of the CDR3: TGTGCCAGCAGCCAAGATCTAAGGGCTGAAGCTTTCTTT. It specifies CASSQDLRAEAFF.

This clone has a handful of counts. This sequence joins TRBV6-2 or TRBV6-3 and TRBJ1-5, with a possible D match to TRBD1 (6 bases). The germline V and J ends were trimmed by 5 bases and 8 bases, with 10 bases remaining between them. This CDR3 comprises 12 residues. CDR1 MNHEY and CDR2 SVGEGT come from the germline V gene. CDR3 sequence reads: CASSNPGEPQHF. Written as DNA, the CDR3 is TGTGCCAGCAGTAACCCAGGGGAGCCCCAGCATTTT.

V is TRBV4-1 and J is TRBJ2-4, with 8 bases lining up with TRBD1. V was clipped by 5 bases and J by 8 bases; unmatched bases: 14. Germline values: CDR1 MGHRA, CDR2 YSYEKL. The CDR3 runs to 16 residues. The CDR3 nucleotides read TGCGCCAGCAGCACCCAGATGGGGACAGGAGGATACATTCAGTACTTC. It codes for CASSTQMGTGGYIQYF.

This clone occurred a few times. The chain joins TRBV9 to TRBJ2-7; TRBD1 agrees at 7 bases. From germline, CDR1 is SGDLS and CDR2 YYNGEE. After removal of 3 bases from V and 0 bases from J, the junction contained 6 bases not matched to a gene. The CDR3 length is 15 residues. DNA of the CDR3: TGTGCCAGCAGCGGTGGGACAGCCAACTCCTACGAGCAGTACTTC. It specifies CASSGGTANSYEQYF.

The CDR3 is CASSGLDRELFF. The CDR3 bases are TGTGCCAGCAGCGGGTTGGACCGGGAGCTGTTTTTT. This chain uses TRBV3-1 (or the pseudogene TRBV3-2) with TRBJ2-2; no reliable D call. The CDR3 is 12 residues long. Trimming took off 5 bases at V and 9 bases at J, with 10 bases between the two ends. Per germline, CDR1 LGHDT and CDR2 YNNKEL (reference sequence).

The chain carries TRBV5-1 and TRBJ2-4; 7 bases map to TRBD2. Germline V gives CDR1 SGHRS, CDR2 YFSETQ. The V segment lost 1 base and the J segment 5 bases; nucleotides outside the gene matches: 3. This CDR3 spans 14 amino acids. The CDR3 here is CASSLWGRENIQYF. CDR3 DNA: TGCGCCAGCAGCTTGTGGGGGAGGGAAAACATTCAGTACTTC.

The rearrangement joins TRBV18 to TRBJ2-2, with D possibly being TRBD2 (5 bases). V dropped 1 base and J dropped 3 bases, with 9 bases sitting between them. The length of the CDR3 is 15 residues. The germline gives CDR1 KGHSH, CDR2 LQKENI. The CDR3 reads CASSPQAGYTGELFF. CDR3 coding DNA: TGTGCCAGCTCACCACAGGCGGGCTACACCGGGGAGCTGTTTTTT.

The chain couples TRBV6-6 to TRBJ2-7; 10 nucleotides agree with TRBD2. This CDR3 has 19 residues. The V gene end was trimmed by 6 bases and the J gene end by 3 bases; junction bases not matched to a gene: 20. Per the germline V gene, CDR1 is MNHNY and CDR2 is SVGAGI (reference sequence). CDR3 DNA: TGTGCCAGCAGCTGTAACCATGGACTAGCGGATGGACGGAGCTACGAGCAGTACTTC. Translated, it gives CASSCNHGLADGRSYEQYF.

V is TRBV7-9 and J is TRBJ1-1; D ambiguous. V was cut by 3 bases and J by 7 bases, with 6 bases left in between. Germline V gene lookup returns CDR1 SEHNR and CDR2 FQNEAQ (reference sequence). The CDR3 covers 11 residues. CDR3 residues: CASSFSSEAFF. The CDR3 region has the DNA TGTGCCAGCAGCTTCAGCAGTGAAGCTTTCTTT.

The gene calls are TRBV5-1 and TRBJ2-7; 10 nucleotides match TRBD2. Germline CDR1 SGHRS, CDR2 YFSETQ. The CDR3 totals 14 residues. J lost 0 bases, V lost 3 bases, and 0 bases had no gene match. CDR3 region: CASSSSGSSYEQYF. CDR3 in DNA: TGCGCCAGCAGCTCTAGCGGGAGCTCCTACGAGCAGTACTTC.

The chain links TRBV4-1 to TRBJ1-4, with D possibly matching TRBD1 (5 bases). Germline V gene lookup returns CDR1 MGHRA and CDR2 YSYEKL. This CDR3 comprises 15 residues. With 2 bases removed from V and 4 bases from J, the gap between germline ends came to 11 bases. The CDR3 coding sequence is TGCGCCAGCAGCCAACGGAGGGGAAATAATGAAAAACTGTTTTTT. It is translated as CASSQRRGNNEKLFF.

The chain carries TRBV9 and TRBJ1-3, with D hard to call. Between the trimmed V and J ends, which lost 5 bases and 0 bases, there was a span of 12 bases. CDR1 is SGDLS and CDR2 is YYNGEE in the germline V gene. The length of the CDR3 is 15 residues. The CDR3 nucleotides are TGTGCCAGCAGGGGAGGACTGAGCTCTGGAAACACCATATATTTT. Translated, it gives CASRGGLSSGNTIYF.

The V and J genes are TRBV7-2 and TRBJ1-4, with 7 nucleotides matching TRBD1. CDR3 length equals 14 residues. CDR1 and CDR2 (germline): SGHTA, FQGNSA. With V trimmed by 5 bases and J by 5 bases, 5 bases remained unmatched. The CDR3 here is CASSPNRGNEKLFF. In nucleotides, the CDR3 is TGTGCCAGCAGCCCAAACAGGGGAAATGAAAAACTGTTTTTT.

J is TRBJ1-4 and V is TRBV5-1; possible D gene TRBD1, 6 bases. Trimming left V 3 bases short and J 1 base short, with 7 bases between. This CDR3 is 14 amino acids long. Germline CDR1 is SGHRS and CDR2 is YFSETQ. The CDR3 sequence: CASSSRGTNEKLFF. In nucleotides, the CDR3 is TGCGCCAGCAGCTCCAGGGGAACTAATGAAAAACTGTTTTTT. Complete variable domain (other parts from reference TRBV5-1 and TRBJ1-4): KAGVTQTPRYLIKTRGQQVTLSCSPISGHRSVSWYQQTPGQGLQFLFEYFSETQRNKGNFPGRFSGRQFSNSRSEMNVSTLELGDSALYLCASSSRGTNEKLFFGSGTQLSVL.

V usage is TRBV25-1 and J usage is TRBJ2-3; D call uncertain. The germline CDR1 and CDR2 sequences are MGHDK and SYGVNS. CDR3 length equals 14 residues. V shed 6 bases and J shed 0 bases, with 10 bases lying between them. In nucleotides, the CDR3 is TGTGCCAGCAGAGACTTGAGTAGCACAGATACGCAGTATTTT. Translated, it gives CASRDLSSTDTQYF.

The rearrangement links TRBV6-2 or TRBV6-3 to TRBJ1-4; the match to TRBD1 covers 8 bases. The CDR3 runs 16 residues. CDR1 is MNHEY and CDR2 is SVGEGT in the germline V gene. With V trimmed by 6 bases and J by 3 bases, 9 bases remained unmatched. CDR3 residues: CASSHDRGASNEKLFF. The CDR3 nucleotides are TGTGCCAGCAGCCATGACAGGGGCGCCTCTAATGAAAAACTGTTTTTT.

The rearrangement links TRBV30 to TRBJ1-1; D not certain. The CDR3 length is 14 residues. Germline V gene lookup returns CDR1 GTSNPN and CDR2 SVGIG (reference sequence). Between the trimmed V and J ends, which lost 0 bases and 3 bases, there was a span of 11 bases. The CDR3 reads CAWSVFPGDTEAFF. For the CDR3, the DNA is TGTGCCTGGAGTGTCTTCCCTGGGGACACTGAAGCTTTCTTT.

To note about this clone: The same CDR3 can be traced to other DNA sequences in this sample. CDR3 sequence reads: CASSLGASGGTDTQYF. As DNA, the CDR3 is TGCGCCAGCAGCTTGGGGGCTAGCGGGGGTACAGATACGCAGTATTTT. The genes are TRBV5-1 and TRBJ2-3, with 10 positions matching TRBD2. Germline V CDR1 and CDR2: SGHRS, YFSETQ. The ends lost 0 bases at V and 3 bases at J; junction bases unmatched: 4. The CDR3 sequence is 16 residues long.

This clone was seen repeatedly, ten times or more. J is TRBJ2-2 and V is TRBV14; possible D gene TRBD2, 5 bases. CDR1 is SGHDN, CDR2 FVKESK, per germline. The germline V and J ends were trimmed by 5 bases and 4 bases, with 14 bases remaining between them. The CDR3 totals 15 residues. CDR3 in DNA: TGTGCCAGCAGCAGAGGGCCAAGGCCCACCGGGGAGCTGTTTTTT. It encodes CASSRGPRPTGELFF.

The V and J genes are TRBV5-6 and TRBJ2-5, with 10 positions matching TRBD2. The CDR3 runs to 17 residues. The V gene end was trimmed by 4 bases and the J gene end by 5 bases; junction bases not matched to a gene: 14. Per the germline V gene, CDR1 is SGHDT and CDR2 is YYEEEE. The CDR3 nucleotides read TGTGCCAGCAGCCCCTGGGCTAGCGGGAGTTTAAGGGAGACCCAGTACTTC. Amino acids: CASSPWASGSLRETQYF.

This chain links TRBV7-9 with TRBJ1-1, with a weak D call TRBD1 (6 bases). Trimming left V 4 bases short and J 8 bases short, with 17 bases between. Germline CDR1 SEHNR, CDR2 FQNEAQ (reference sequence). The CDR3 spans 14 residues. The DNA for the CDR3 is TGTGCCAGCAGCTCCGGGACACCCGGGAGAGAAGCTTTCTTT. It encodes CASSSGTPGREAFF.

This chain uses TRBV5-5 with TRBJ1-2, with D maybe TRBD1 (6 bases). This CDR3 has 13 amino acids. From germline, CDR1 is SGHKS and CDR2 YYEKEE (reference sequence). The ends were cut back, 1 base at V and 8 bases at J, with 12 bases in the middle. Written as DNA, the CDR3 is TGTGCCAGCAGCTTGTGGGCAGGGGACGGCTACACCTTC. Its protein is CASSLWAGDGYTF.

The count of this clone is one. The chain employs TRBV5-5 and TRBJ1-3; a possible D gene is TRBD1 (6 bases). CDR1 is SGHKS, CDR2 YYEKEE, per germline (reference sequence). The CDR3 extends over 15 amino acids. V was trimmed by 2 bases and J by 3 bases, leaving 12 bases between them. The CDR3: CASSLGRGLGNTIYF. For the CDR3, the DNA is TGTGCCAGCAGCTTAGGACGGGGGCTTGGAAACACCATATATTTT.